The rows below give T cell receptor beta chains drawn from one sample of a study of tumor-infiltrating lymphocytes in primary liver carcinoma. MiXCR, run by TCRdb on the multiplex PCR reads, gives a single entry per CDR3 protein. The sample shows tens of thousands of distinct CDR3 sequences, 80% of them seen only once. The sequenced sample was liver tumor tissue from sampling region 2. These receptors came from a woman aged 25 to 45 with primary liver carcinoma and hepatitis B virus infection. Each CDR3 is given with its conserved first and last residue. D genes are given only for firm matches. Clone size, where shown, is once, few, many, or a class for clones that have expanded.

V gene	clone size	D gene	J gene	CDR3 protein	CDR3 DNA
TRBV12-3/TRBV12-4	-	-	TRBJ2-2	CASREWDTKTGELFF	TGTGCCAGCCGGGAGTGGGACACGAAAACCGGAGAGCTGTTTTTT
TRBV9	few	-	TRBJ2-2	CASSVEQVTGELFF	TGTGCCAGCAGTGTCGAACAGGTCACCGGGGAGCTGTTTTTT
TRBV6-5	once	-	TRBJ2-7	CASSYKESSSYEQYF	TGTGCCAGCAGCTACAAGGAGAGCAGCTCCTATGAGCAGTACTTC
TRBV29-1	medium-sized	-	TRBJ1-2	CSVDKDTSYGYTF	TGCAGCGTTGATAAGGACACGTCCTATGGCTACACCTTC
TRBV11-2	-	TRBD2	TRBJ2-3	CAGSFTFETSESLDTQYF	TGTGCCGGCAGCTTCACCTTTGAGACTAGCGAGAGTTTAGATACGCAGTATTTT
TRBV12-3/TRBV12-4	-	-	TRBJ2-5	CASSTYSGIEESQYF	TGTGCCAGCAGCACCTATTCCGGGATCGAAGAGAGCCAGTACTTC
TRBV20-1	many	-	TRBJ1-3	CSAPQQGGGNTIYF	TGCAGTGCCCCCCAACAGGGAGGTGGAAACACCATATATTTT
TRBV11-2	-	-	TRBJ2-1	CASSLGQGFEQLF	TGTGCCAGCAGTTTAGGGCAGGGGTTCGAGCAGCTCTTC
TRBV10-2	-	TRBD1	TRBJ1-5	CPSSESDRAQTQHF	TGCCCCAGCAGTGAGTCCGACAGGGCTCAGACTCAGCATTTT
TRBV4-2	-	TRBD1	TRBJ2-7	CASRQEHLGQGELREQYF	TGTGCCAGCAGACAGGAACACCTAGGACAGGGGGAACTGCGCGAGCAGTACTTC
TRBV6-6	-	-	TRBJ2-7	CASPRGTYEQYF	TGTGCCAGCCCCAGAGGGACCTACGAGCAGTACTTC
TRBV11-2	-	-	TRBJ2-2	CISSSRTANTGELFF	TGTATCAGCAGCTCAAGGACAGCGAACACCGGGGAGCTGTTTTTT
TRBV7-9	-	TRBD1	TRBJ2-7	CASRDRLTYERYF	TGTGCCAGCCGGGACAGATTAACCTACGAGCGGTACTTC
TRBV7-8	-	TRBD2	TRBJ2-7	CASSRTSGANYEQCF	TGTGCCAGTAGTAGGACTAGCGGGGCCAACTACGAGCAGTGCTTC
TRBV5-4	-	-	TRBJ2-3	CASSPPGMDADTQYF	TGTGCCAGCAGTCCGCCCGGGATGGATGCGGATACGCAGTATTTT
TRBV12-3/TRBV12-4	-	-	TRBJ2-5	CASNTYPGSEETQCF	TGTGCCAGCAACACATACCCCGGGAGCGAAGAGACCCAGTGTTTC
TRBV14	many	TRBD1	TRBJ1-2	CASSQYGTASPLTF	TGTGCCAGCAGCCAATATGGGACAGCCTCCCCCCTCACCTTT
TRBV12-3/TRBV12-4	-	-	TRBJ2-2	CASSFIVQMNTGELFF	TGTGCCAGCAGTTTTATCGTGCAGATGAACACTGGGGAGTTGTTTTTT
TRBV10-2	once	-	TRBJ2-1	CASSFLASVTYNEQFF	TGCGCCAGTAGCTTCCTAGCGAGCGTCACCTACAATGAGCAGTTCTTC
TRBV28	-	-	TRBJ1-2	CASSQPTNYGCTF	TGTGCCAGCAGTCAGCCTACGAACTATGGCTGCACTTTC
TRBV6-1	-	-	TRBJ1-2	CVNSERFMVLRFNYDYTF	TGTGTCAACAGTGAACGGTTCATGGTCCTTAGATTTAACTATGACTACACCTTC
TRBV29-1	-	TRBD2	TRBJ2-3	CSVTLAGAYSPDTQYF	TGCAGCGTTACACTAGCGGGAGCTTATTCCCCAGATACGCAGTATTTT
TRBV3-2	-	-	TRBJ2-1	CASSQGEELPYNEQFF	TGTGCCAGCAGCCAAGGAGAGGAACTACCCTACAATGAGCAGTTCTTC
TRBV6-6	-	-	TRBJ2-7	CACRPGGTYGQYF	TGTGCCTGTAGGCCCGGAGGGACCTACGGGCAGTACTTC
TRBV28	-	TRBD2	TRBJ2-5	CASSSISSGGSPETQYF	TGTGCCAGCAGCTCCATTTCTAGCGGAGGCTCCCCAGAGACCCAGTATTTC
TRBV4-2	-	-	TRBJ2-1	CANCQVVNVRSSYNEQFF	TGTGCCAACTGCCAAGTAGTGAACGTCCGAAGCTCCTACAATGAGCAGTTCTTC
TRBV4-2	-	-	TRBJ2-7	CASSREHLGQRGSREQYF	TGTGCCAGCAGCCGGGAACACCTAGGACAGAGGGGATCGCGCGAGCAGTACTTC
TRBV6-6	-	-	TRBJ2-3	CAASYQTGHRHTDTQYF	TGTGCCGCCAGTTACCAGACCGGACATCGACACACAGATACGCAGTATTTT
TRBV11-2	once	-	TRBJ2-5	CASGFLTTATETHYF	TGTGCCAGCGGCTTTTTGACGACAGCCACTGAGACCCATTACTTC
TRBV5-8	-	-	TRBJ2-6	CACTMTGFSGANVLTF	TGTGCCTGCACCATGACGGGCTTCTCAGGGGCCAACGTCCTGACTTTC
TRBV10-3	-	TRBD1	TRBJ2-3	CAVCELGTGADTQYF	TGTGCCGTCTGTGAACTCGGGACAGGGGCCGATACGCAGTATTTT
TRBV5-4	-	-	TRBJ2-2	CASSLALGLAAGGIGELFF	TGTGCCAGCAGCTTGGCCTTGGGACTCGCAGCAGGAGGCATCGGGGAGCTGTTTTTT
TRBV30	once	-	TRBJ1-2	CAWRQCLQYGYTF	TGTGCCTGGAGGCAGTGCTTACAGTATGGCTACACCTTC
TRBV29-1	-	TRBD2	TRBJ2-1	CSVEGWEGRSFF	TGCAGCGTCGAGGGGTGGGAGGGCCGATCGTTCTTC
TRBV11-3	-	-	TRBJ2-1	CASPPTGVEESF	TGTGCCAGCCCCCCGACAGGTGTCGAGGAGTCCTTC
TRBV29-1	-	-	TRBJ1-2	CSVVRIVNLCGYTF	TGCAGCGTTGTTAGGATAGTGAACTTGTGTGGTTACACCTTC
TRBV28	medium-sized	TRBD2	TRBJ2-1	CASTHYGGGLSYNEQFF	TGTGCCAGCACCCACTACGGGGGAGGGCTATCCTACAATGAGCAGTTCTTC
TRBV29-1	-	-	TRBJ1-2	CRVEDQTNYTF	TGCAGAGTTGAAGATCAGACCAACTACACCTTC
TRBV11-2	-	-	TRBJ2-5	CVSSFLRTAAEIQYF	TGTGTCAGCAGCTTTTTGAGGACAGCCGCTGAGATCCAGTACTTC
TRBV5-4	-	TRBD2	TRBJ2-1	CAGAGGLDVYNEQFF	TGTGCCGGCGCGGGCGGACTAGACGTCTACAATGAGCAGTTCTTC
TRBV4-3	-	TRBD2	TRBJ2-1	CPSSQNVAGTRDEQSF	TGCCCCAGCAGCCAAAACGTAGCGGGAACCAGAGATGAGCAGTCCTTC
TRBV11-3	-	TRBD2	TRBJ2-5	CACSRGRASETQYF	TGTGCATGCAGCCGCGGGAGGGCCTCAGAGACCCAGTACTTC
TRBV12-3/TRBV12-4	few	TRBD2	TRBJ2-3	CASSFSMGLGTCTQYF	TGTGCCAGCAGTTTTTCGATGGGACTAGGGACATGTACGCAGTATTTT
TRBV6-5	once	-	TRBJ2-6	CASRVRGFGVNVLTF	TGTGCCAGCAGAGTACGGGGGTTTGGGGTCAACGTCCTGACTTTT